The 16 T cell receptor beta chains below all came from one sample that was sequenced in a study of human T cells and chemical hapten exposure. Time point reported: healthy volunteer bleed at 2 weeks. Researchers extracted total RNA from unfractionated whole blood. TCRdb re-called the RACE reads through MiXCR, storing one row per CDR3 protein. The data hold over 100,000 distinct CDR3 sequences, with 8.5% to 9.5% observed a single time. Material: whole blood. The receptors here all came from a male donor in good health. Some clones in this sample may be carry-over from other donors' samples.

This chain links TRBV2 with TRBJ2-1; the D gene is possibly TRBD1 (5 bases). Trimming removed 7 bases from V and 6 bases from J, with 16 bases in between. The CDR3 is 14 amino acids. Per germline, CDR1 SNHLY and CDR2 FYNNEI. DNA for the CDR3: TGTGCCAGCAAGGAGCCCCAGGGCAGCAATGAGCAGTTCTTC. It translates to CASKEPQGSNEQFF.

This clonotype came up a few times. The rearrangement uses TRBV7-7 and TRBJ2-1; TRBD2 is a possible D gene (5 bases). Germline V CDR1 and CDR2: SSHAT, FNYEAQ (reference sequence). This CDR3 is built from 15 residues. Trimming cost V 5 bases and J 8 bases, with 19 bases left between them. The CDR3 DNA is TGTGCCAGCAGCCCAGGACCGCCGGAGAGGGATGAGCAGTTCTTC. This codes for CASSPGPPERDEQFF.

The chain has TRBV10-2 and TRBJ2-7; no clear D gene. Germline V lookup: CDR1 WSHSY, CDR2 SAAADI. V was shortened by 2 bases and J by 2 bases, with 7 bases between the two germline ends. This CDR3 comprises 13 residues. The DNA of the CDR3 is TGCGCCAGCAGTGAGCCGATACCCTACGAGCAGTACTTC. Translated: CASSEPIPYEQYF.

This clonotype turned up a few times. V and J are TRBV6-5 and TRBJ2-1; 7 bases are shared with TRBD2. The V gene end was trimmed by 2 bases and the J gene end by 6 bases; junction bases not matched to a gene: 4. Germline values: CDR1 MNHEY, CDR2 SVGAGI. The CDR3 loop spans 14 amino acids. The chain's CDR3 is CASSYRASGNEQFF. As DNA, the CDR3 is TGTGCCAGCAGTTACAGGGCTAGCGGCAATGAGCAGTTCTTC.

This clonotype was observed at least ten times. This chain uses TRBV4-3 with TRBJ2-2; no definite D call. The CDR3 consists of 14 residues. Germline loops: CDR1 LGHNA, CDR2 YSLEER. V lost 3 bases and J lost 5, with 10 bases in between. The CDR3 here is CASSHGIGTGELFF. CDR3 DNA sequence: TGCGCCAGCAGCCATGGGATAGGGACCGGGGAGCTGTTTTTT.

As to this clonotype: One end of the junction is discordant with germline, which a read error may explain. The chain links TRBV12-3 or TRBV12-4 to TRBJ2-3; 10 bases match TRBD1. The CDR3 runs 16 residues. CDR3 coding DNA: TGTGCCAGTAGTTCCCAGACAGGGGGCACGTCAGATACGCAGTATTTT. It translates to CASSSQTGGTSDTQYF.

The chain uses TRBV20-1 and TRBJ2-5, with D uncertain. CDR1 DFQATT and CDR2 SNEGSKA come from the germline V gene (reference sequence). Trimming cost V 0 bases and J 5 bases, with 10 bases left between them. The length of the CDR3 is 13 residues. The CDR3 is CSARETVLETQYF. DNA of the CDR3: TGCAGTGCTAGAGAGACTGTTTTGGAGACCCAGTACTTC.

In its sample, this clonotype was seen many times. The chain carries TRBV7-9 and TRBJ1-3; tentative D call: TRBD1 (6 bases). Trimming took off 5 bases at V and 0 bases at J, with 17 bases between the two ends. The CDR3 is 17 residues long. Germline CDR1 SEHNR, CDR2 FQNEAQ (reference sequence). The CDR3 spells CASSPNRATSSGNTIYF. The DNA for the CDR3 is TGTGCCAGCAGCCCAAACAGGGCAACTTCCTCTGGAAACACCATATATTTT.

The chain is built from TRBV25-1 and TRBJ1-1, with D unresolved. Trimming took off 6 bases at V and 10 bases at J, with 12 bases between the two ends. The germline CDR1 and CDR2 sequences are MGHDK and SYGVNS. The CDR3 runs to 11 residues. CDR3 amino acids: CASSGRLGAFF. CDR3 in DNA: TGTGCCAGCAGCGGTCGGTTGGGAGCTTTCTTT.

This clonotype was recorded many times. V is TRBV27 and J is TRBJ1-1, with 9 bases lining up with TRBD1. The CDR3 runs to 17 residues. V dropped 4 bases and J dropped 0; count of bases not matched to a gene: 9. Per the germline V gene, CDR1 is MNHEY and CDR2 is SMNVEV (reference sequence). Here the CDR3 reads CASSSGQGPLMNTEAFF. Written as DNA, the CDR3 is TGTGCCAGCAGTTCAGGACAGGGGCCCCTCATGAACACTGAAGCTTTCTTT.

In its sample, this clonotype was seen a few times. CDR3 amino acids: CASSLGEGTEAFF. CDR3 bases: TGTGCCAGCAGTTTAGGCGAGGGCACTGAAGCTTTCTTT. This chain uses TRBV12-3 or TRBV12-4 with TRBJ1-1; D is unclear. The CDR3 sequence is 13 residues long. Trimming removed 1 base from V and 4 bases from J, with 7 bases in between.

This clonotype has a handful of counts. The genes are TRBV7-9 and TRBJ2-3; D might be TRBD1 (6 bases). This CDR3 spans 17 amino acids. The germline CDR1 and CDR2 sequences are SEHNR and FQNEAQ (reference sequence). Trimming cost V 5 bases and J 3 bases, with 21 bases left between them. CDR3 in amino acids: CASSPPDIQGWTDTQYF. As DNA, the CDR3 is TGTGCCAGCAGCCCCCCGGACATCCAGGGGTGGACAGATACGCAGTATTTT.

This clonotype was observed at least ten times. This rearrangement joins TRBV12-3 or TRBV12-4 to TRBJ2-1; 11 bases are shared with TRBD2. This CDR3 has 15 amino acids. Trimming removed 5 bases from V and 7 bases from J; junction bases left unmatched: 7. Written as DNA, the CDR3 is TGTGCCAGCAGTCCTAGCGGGAGGACGGGGAATGAGCAGTTCTTC. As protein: CASSPSGRTGNEQFF.

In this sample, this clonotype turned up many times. CDR3 loop: CAIRFRDSASHEQFF. The CDR3 DNA follows: TGTGCCATCAGGTTCCGGGACAGTGCGAGCCATGAGCAGTTCTTC. J is TRBJ2-1 and V is TRBV10-3; the match to TRBD1 covers 7 bases. J gave up 8 bases and V 6 bases, and 13 bases lay outside the gene matches. Germline V gene lookup returns CDR1 ENHRY and CDR2 SYGVKD. The CDR3 contains 15 residues.

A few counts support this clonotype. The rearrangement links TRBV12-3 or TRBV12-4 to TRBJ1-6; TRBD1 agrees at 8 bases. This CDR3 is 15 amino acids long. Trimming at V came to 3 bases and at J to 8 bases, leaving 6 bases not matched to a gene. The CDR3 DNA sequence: TGTGCCAGCAGTTTGGTCACAGGGGGTGATTCACCCCTCCACTTT. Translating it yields CASSLVTGGDSPLHF.

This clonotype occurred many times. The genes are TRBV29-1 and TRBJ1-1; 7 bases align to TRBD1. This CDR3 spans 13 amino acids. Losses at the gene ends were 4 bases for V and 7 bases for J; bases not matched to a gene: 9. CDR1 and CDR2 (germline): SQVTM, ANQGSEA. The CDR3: CSVVEGGVGEAFF. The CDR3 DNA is TGCAGCGTTGTAGAAGGGGGCGTTGGTGAAGCTTTCTTT.